These T cell receptor beta chains were read from a single sample in a study of T cell responses to AZD1222 COVID-19 vaccine. Libraries were prepared by immunoSEQ multiplex PCR; TCRdb keeps only in-frame clonotypes and omits some of them. The sample has about 84,000 clones, around 84% seen once; the top ten hold about 6%. Sequencing was performed on peripheral blood, taken 28 days after the second AZD1222 dose. The receptors here all came from an adult who received the AZD1222 COVID-19 vaccine. The CDR3 runs from the conserved cysteine through the conserved F or W. The D gene is left open where the match is weak. A row's size may be missing; if present it is once, few, many or a size class.

.	TRBJ1-3	TRBV6-5	.	TGTGCCAGCAGTTCTTCAGGGGCCTCTGGAAACACCATATATTTT	CASSSSGASGNTIYF
.	TRBJ1-5	TRBV2	few	TGTGCCAGCAAACTCGACAGTATGGTAAATCGGCCCCAGCATTTT	CASKLDSMVNRPQHF
.	TRBJ2-3	TRBV2	.	TGTGCCAGGACCGAAGGCACTAACACAGATACGCAGTATTTT	CARTEGTNTDTQYF
TRBD1	TRBJ2-7	TRBV4-3	few	TGCGCCAGCAGCCAAGTTTCCGGGACAGGGATTTACGAGCAGTACTTC	CASSQVSGTGIYEQYF
TRBD1	TRBJ1-2	TRBV28	.	TGTGCCAGCAGGGGGGGACAGGCGAACTATGGCTACACCTTC	CASRGGQANYGYTF
.	TRBJ1-1	TRBV10-3	.	TGTGCCATCAGAGGGACATCCCAGACTAACACTGAAGCTTTCTTT	CAIRGTSQTNTEAFF
.	TRBJ2-1	TRBV7-9	.	TGTGCCAGCAGGGCCGTTGGGGGTTCCTCCTACAATGAGCAGTTCTTC	CASRAVGGSSYNEQFF
.	TRBJ1-4	TRBV6-1	.	TGTGCCAGCAGTGAAGGAAGGGTCCGGGAAAAACTGTTTTTT	CASSEGRVREKLFF
.	TRBJ1-2	TRBV18	.	TGTGCCAGCTCACCAACGGAGATCGACTACACCTTC	CASSPTEIDYTF
TRBD2	TRBJ2-7	TRBV7-8	.	TGTGCCAGCAGCTTAGGGGGGGGACCCGGTACGGCCTACGAGCAGTACTTC	CASSLGGGPGTAYEQYF
TRBD2	TRBJ2-1	TRBV27	.	TGTGCCAGCAGTCTAGGACTAGCGGGAGTTAATGAGCAGTTCTTC	CASSLGLAGVNEQFF
.	TRBJ2-7	TRBV13	.	TGTGCCAGCAGCTTCCGGGACCTCCCCTACGAGCAGTACTTC	CASSFRDLPYEQYF
TRBD2	TRBJ2-3	TRBV11-3	.	TGTGCCAGCAGCTTAGGAACTAGCGGGAGAGACGGAACAGATACGCAGTATTTT	CASSLGTSGRDGTDTQYF
TRBD2	TRBJ2-2	TRBV7-6	.	TGTGCCAGCAGCTTTGGGACTAGCGGGAGGAACACCGGGGAGCTGTTTTTT	CASSFGTSGRNTGELFF
.	TRBJ2-2	TRBV18	.	TGTGCCAGCTCACATCCTAATGCCCGGGAGCTGTTTTTT	CASSHPNARELFF
.	TRBJ1-1	TRBV5-1	.	TGCGCCAGCAGCTTGACAGGGCGGAACACTGAAGCTTTCTTT	CASSLTGRNTEAFF
.	TRBJ2-6	TRBV18	few	TGTGCCAGCTCACCAGCGGAATACTCTGGGGCCAACGTCCTGACTTTC	CASSPAEYSGANVLTF
.	TRBJ1-6	TRBV3-1/TRBV3-2	.	TGTGCCAGCAGCCAAGTCGCCGGGGCTCCCCTCCACTTT	CASSQVAGAPLHF
TRBD1	TRBJ1-1	TRBV29-1	.	TGCAGCGTTGAAGGGACAGGGGGAGCGAACACTGAAGCTTTCTTT	CSVEGTGGANTEAFF
TRBD1	TRBJ2-1	TRBV15	.	TGTGCCACCAGCCCCCCGGGACAGGGGGCGGAGGAGCAGTTCTTC	CATSPPGQGAEEQFF
.	TRBJ1-2	TRBV2	.	TGTGCCAGCAGGGGGGTTGATGGCTACACCTTC	CASRGVDGYTF
.	TRBJ2-7	TRBV9	once	TGTGCCAGCAGCGTCGGTGACTACGAGCAGTACTTC	CASSVGDYEQYF